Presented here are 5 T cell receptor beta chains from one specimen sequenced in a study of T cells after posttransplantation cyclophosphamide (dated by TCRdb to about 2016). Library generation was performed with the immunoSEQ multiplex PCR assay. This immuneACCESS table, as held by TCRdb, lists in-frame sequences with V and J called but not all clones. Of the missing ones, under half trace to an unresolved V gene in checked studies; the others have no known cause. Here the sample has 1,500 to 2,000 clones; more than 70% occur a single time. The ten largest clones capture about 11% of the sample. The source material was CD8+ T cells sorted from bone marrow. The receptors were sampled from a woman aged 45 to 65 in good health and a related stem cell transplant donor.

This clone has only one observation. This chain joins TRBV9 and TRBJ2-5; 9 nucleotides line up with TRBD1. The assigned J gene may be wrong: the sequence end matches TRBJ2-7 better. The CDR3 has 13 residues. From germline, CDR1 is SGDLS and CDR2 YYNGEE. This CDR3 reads CASGTGISYEQYF. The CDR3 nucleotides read TGTGCCAGCGGGACAGGGATATCCTACGAGCAGTACTTC.

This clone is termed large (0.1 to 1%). In nucleotides, the CDR3 is TGCGCCAGCAGTCTGGGGAGCAGCTACACCTTC. Translation gives CASSLGSSYTF. The rearrangement joins TRBV10-2 to TRBJ1-2, with unresolved D. Germline V lookup: CDR1 WSHSY, CDR2 SAAADI. V lost 5 bases to trimming and J lost 9 bases, with 10 bases between them. This CDR3 region has 11 residues.

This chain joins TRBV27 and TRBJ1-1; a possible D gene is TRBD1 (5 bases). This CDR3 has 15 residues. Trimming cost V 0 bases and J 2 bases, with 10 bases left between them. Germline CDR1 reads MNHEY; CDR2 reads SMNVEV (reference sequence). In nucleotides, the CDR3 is TGTGCCAGCAGTTTATCGGCAGGGCCCAACACTGAAGCTTTCTTT. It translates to CASSLSAGPNTEAFF.

The CDR3 region is CASSDSGQGPPLHF. CDR3 DNA: TGTGCCAGCAGTGACTCTGGGCAGGGCCCACCCCTCCACTTT. The V call is TRBV6-4, the J call TRBJ1-6, with TRBD1 as a possible D gene (5 bases). The CDR3 is 14 amino acids. In germline, CDR1 is MRHNA, CDR2 SNTAGT. The V gene lost 0 bases and the J gene lost 11 bases, with 11 bases spanning the gap.

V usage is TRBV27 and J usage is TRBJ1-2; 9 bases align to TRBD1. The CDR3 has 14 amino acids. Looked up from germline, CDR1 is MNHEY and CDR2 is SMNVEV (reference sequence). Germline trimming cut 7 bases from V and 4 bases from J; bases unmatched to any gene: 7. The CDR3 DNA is TGTGCCAGCACCTCGACAGGGGGAGCCTATGGCTACACCTTC. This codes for CASTSTGGAYGYTF.